This TCR beta chain was identified during a study of T cell responses to AZD1222 COVID-19 vaccine. At the level of the study: Second-dose intervals of approximately 4 or approximately 12 weeks were pooled. Overall study findings and caveats: There were mostly white British donors and more females than males, and clonal diversity was possibly underestimated. Baseline serostatus was positive in only a handful of AZD1222 recipients. Unmutated variant regions are reportedly the target of nearly half of TCRs that are spike-specific.

CDR1 and CDR2 (germline): LGHDT, YNNKEL (reference sequence). CDR3 size: 14 residues. V was pared by 6 bases and J by 1 base, with 9 bases between. This table comes from immunoSEQ multiplex PCR, and its TCRdb copy is limited to in-frame clones, with some not included. The sample carries 100,000 to 150,000 clones, 90% to 95% recorded once. A word on this clone: Its matching antigen is unknown.

The clonotype comes from an adult in good health. The chain combines TRBV3-1 (or the pseudogene TRBV3-2) with TRBJ2-2; D perhaps matches TRBD1 (6 bases). The sequencing here drew on peripheral blood, taken on day 0 of AZD1222 vaccination. Here the CDR3 reads CASSTGQNTGELFF. The CDR3 coding sequence is TGTGCCAGCAGTACGGGACAGAACACCGGGGAGCTGTTTTTT.